This T cell receptor (beta chain) appears in the sequencing data of a study of tumor and adjacent non-tumor tissue in lung cancer. The library came from three nested PCR rounds adapted from ARM-PCR protocols. One entry per CDR3 protein, called by TCRdb with MiXCR from the multiplex PCR reads. This table has tens of thousands of distinct CDR3 sequences, roughly 66% appearing once. RNA was extracted from bulk tissue without any cell sorting. The source of this sequence is a man in his sixties with non-small cell lung cancer. Sequenced sample: lung tumor tissue.

CDR3 sequence reads: CASGSTERGQFF. The CDR3 DNA follows: TGTGCCAGCGGTTCTACAGAGCGGGGGCAGTTCTTC. This chain uses TRBV6-2 or TRBV6-3 with TRBJ2-1, with 7 bases fitting TRBD2. This CDR3 contains 12 residues. Germline CDR1 and CDR2: MNHEY and SVGEGT. Germline trimming cut 8 bases from V and 12 bases from J; bases unmatched to any gene: 10.